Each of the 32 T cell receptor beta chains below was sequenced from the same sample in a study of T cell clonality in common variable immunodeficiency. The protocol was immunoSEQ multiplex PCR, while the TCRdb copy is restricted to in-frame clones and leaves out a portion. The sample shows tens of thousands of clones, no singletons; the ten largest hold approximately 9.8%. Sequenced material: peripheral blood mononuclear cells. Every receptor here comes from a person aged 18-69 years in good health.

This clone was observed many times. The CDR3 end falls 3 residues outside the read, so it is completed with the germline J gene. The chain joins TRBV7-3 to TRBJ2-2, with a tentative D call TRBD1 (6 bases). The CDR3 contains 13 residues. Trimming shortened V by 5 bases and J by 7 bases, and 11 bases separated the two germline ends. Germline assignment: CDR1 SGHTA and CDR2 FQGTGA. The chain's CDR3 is CASSPGTFGELFF. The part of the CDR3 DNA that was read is TGTGCCAGCAGCCCGGGGACATTCGGGGAG.

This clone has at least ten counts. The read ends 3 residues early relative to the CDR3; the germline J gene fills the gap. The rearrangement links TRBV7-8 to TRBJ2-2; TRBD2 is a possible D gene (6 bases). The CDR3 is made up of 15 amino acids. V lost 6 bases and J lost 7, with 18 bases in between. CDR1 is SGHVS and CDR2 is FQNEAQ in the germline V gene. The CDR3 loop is CASRITGEGNGELFF. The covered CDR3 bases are TGTGCCAGCAGAATAACGGGAGAGGGGAACGGGGAG.

CDR3: CSARDLSGIRSSPLHF. The CDR3 bases that were read are TGCAGTGCTAGAGATTTGTCGGGGATTAGAAGTTCACCC. This chain connects TRBV20-1 to TRBJ1-6; no clear D. The read comes to an end 3 residues before the CDR3 does, leaving the germline J gene to fill in the end. Germline lookup yields CDR1 DFQATT and CDR2 SNEGSKA (reference sequence). This CDR3 spans 16 amino acids. V was pared by 0 bases and J by 9 bases, with 18 bases between.

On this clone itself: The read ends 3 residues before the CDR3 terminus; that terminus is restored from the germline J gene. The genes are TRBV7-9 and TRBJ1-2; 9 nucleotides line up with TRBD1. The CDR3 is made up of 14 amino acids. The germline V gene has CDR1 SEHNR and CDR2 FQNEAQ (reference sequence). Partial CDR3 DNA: TGTGCCAGCAGCAAACAGGGGGCGCAATACGAC. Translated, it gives CASSKQGAQYD. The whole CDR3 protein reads CASSKQGAQYDYTF.

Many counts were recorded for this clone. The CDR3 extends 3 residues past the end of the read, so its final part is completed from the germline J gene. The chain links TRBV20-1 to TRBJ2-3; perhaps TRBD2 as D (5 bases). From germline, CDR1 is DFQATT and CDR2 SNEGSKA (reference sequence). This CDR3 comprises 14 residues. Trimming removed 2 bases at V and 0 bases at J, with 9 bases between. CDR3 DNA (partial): TGCAGTGCTAGACTAGCCTCTAGCACAGATACG. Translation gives CSARLASSTDT. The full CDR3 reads CSARLASSTDTQYF.

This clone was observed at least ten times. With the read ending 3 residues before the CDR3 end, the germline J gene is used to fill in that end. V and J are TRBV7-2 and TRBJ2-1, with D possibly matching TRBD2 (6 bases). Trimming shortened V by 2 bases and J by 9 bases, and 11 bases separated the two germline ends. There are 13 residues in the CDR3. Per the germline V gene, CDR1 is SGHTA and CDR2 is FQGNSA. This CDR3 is CASSLPGGFEQFF. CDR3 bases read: TGTGCCAGCAGCTTACCTGGAGGGTTTGAG.

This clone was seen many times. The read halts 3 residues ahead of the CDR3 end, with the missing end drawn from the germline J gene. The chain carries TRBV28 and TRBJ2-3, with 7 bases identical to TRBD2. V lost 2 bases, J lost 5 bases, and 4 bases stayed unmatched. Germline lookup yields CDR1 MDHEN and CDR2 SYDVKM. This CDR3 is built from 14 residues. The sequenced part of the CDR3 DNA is TGTGCCAGCAGTTTACGGGGGAGGGAAGATACG. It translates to CASSLRGREDT. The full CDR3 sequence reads CASSLRGREDTQYF.

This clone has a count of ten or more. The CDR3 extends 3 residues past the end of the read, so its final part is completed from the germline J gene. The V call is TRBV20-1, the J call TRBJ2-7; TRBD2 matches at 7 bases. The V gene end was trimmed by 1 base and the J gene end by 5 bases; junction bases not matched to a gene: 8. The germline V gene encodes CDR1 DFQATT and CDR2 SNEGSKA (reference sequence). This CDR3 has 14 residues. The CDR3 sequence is CSARVRENYHEQYF. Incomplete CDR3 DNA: TGCAGTGCTAGAGTGCGGGAGAATTACCACGAG.

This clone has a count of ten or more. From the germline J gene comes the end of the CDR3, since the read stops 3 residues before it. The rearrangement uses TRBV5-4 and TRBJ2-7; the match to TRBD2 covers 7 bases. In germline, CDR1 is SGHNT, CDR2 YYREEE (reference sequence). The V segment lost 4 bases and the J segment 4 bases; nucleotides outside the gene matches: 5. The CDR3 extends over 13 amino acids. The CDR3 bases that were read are TGTGCCAGCAGCAGCGGGGCTTCGTACGAG. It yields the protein CASSSGASYE. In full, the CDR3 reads CASSSGASYEQYF. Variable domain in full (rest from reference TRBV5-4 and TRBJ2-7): ETGVTQSPTHLIKTRGQQVTLRCSSQSGHNTVSWYQQALGQGPQFIFQYYREEENGRGNFPPRFSGLQFPNYSSELNVNALELDDSALYLCASSSGASYEQYFGPGTRLTVT.

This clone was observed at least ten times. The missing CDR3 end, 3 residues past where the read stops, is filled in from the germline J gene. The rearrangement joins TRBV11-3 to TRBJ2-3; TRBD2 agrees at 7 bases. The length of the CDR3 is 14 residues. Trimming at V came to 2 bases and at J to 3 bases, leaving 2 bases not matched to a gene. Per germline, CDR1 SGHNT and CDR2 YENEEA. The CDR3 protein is CASSLSGTTDTQYF. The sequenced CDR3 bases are TGTGCCAGCAGCTTAAGCGGGACGACAGATACG.

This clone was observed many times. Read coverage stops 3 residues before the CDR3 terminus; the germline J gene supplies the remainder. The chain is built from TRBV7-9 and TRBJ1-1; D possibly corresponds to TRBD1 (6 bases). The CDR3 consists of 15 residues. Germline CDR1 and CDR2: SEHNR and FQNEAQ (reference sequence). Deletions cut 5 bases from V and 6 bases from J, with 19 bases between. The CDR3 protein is CASSPTRGEGAEAFF. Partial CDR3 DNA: TGTGCCAGCAGCCCGACGAGGGGCGAGGGGGCTGAA. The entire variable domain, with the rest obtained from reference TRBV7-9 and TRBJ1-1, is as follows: DTGVSQNPRHKITKRGQNVTFRCDPISEHNRLYWYRQTLGQGPEFLTYFQNEAQLEKSRLLSDRFSAERPKGSFSTLEIQRTEQGDSAMYLCASSPTRGEGAEAFFGQGTRLTVV.

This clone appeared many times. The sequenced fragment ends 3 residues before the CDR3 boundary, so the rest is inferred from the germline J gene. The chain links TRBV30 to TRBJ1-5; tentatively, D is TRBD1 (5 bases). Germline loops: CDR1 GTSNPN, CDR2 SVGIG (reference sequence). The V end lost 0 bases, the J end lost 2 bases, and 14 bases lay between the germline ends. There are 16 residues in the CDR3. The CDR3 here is CAWSVMGGGGNQPQHF. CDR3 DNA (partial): TGTGCCTGGAGTGTGATGGGTGGAGGGGGCAATCAGCCC.

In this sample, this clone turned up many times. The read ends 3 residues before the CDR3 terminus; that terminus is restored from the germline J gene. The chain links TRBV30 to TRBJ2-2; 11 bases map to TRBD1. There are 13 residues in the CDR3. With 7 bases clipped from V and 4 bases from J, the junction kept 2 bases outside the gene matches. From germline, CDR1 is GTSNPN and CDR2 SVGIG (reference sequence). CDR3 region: CASGTGGTGELFF. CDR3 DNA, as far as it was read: TGTGCCTCCGGGACAGGGGGCACCGGGGAG.

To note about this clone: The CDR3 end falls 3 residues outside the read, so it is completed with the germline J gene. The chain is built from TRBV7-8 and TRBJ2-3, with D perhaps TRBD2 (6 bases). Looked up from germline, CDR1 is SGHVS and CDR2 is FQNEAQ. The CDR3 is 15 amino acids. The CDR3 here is CASSSPWGVQETQYF. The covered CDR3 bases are TGTGCCAGCAGCTCTCCGTGGGGGGTACAAGAGACG. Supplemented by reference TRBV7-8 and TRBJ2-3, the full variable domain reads GAGVSQSPRYKVAKRGQDVALRCDPISGHVSLFWYQQALGQGPEFLTYFQNEAQLDKSGLPSDRFFAERPEGSVSTLKIQRTQQEDSAVYLCASSSPWGVQETQYFGPGTRLTVL.

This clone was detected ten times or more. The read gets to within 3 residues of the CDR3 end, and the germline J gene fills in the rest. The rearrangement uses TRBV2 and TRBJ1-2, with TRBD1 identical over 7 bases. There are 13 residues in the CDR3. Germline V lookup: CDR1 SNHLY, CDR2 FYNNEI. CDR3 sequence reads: CASSEKGAYGYTF. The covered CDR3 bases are TGTGCCAGCAGTGAAAAGGGGGCGTACGGC.

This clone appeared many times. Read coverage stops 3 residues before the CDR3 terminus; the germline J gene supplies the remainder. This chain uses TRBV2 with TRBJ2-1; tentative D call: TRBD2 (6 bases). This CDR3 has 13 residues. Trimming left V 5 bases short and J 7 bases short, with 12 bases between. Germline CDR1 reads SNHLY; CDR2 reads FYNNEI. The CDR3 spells CASSLGTVNEQFF. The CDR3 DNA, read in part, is TGTGCCAGCAGTCTTGGGACTGTAAATGAG. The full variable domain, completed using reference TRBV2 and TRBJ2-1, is EPEVTQTPSHQVTQMGQEVILRCVPISNHLYFYWYRQILGQKVEFLVSFYNNEISEKSEIFDDQFSVERPDGSNFTLKIRSTKLEDSAMYFCASSLGTVNEQFFGPGTRLTVL.

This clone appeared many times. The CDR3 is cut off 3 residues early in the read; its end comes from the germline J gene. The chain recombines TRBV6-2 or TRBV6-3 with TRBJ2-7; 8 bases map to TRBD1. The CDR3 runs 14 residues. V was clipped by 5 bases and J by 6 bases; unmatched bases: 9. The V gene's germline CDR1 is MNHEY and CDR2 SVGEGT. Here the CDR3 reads CASSLSRGRSEQYF. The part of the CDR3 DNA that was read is TGTGCCAGCAGTCTGTCCAGGGGGCGCAGCGAG.

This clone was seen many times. Incomplete CDR3 DNA: TGTGCCAGTAGTAATACAGGGGGCGTCTATGGC. Residues: CASSNTGGVYG. In full, the CDR3 is CASSNTGGVYGYTF. The V and J genes are TRBV19 and TRBJ1-2; 9 bases match TRBD1. The read stops 3 residues short of the end of the CDR3; the missing end is completed from the germline J gene. The CDR3 runs to 14 residues. J was trimmed by 4 bases and V by 4 bases; bases with no gene match: 4. CDR1 LNHDA and CDR2 SQIVND come from the germline V gene (reference sequence).

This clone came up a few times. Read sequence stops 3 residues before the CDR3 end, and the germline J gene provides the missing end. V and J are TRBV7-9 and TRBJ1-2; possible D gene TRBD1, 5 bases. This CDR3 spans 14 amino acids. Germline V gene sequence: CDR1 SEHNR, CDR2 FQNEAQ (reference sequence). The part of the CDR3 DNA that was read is TGTGCCAGCAGCCCTACCTGGCAGGGCGGTATC. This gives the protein CASSPTWQGGI. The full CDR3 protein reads CASSPTWQGGIYTF.

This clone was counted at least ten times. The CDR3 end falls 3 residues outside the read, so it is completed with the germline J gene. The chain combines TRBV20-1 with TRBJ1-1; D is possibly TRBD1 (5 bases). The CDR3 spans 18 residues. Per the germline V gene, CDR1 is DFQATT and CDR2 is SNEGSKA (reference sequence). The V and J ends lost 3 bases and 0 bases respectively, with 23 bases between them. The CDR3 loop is CSASGSLQAGIMNTEAFF. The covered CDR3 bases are TGCAGTGCTAGCGGCTCTCTCCAGGCAGGGATAATGAACACTGAA.

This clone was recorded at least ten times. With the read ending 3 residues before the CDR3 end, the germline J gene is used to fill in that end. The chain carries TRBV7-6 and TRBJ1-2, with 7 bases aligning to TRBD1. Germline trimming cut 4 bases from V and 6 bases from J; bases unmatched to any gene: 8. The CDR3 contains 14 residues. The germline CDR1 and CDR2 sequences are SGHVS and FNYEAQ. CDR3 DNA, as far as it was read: TGTGCCAGCAGCTCTGGGGGACAGCTCAATGGC. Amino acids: CASSSGGQLNG. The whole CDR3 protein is CASSSGGQLNGYTF.

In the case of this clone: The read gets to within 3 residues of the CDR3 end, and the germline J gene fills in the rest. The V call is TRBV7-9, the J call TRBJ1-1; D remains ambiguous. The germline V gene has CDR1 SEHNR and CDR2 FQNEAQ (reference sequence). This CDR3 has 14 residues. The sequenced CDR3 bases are TGTGCCAGCAGCCCAAAGACACGAACCTACGAG. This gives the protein CASSPKTRTYE. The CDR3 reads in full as CASSPKTRTYEAFF.

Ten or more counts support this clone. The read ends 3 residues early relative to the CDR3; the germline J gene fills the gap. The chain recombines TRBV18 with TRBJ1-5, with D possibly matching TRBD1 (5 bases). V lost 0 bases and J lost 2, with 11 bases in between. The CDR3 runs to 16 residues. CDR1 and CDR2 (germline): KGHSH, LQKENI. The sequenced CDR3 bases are TGTGCCAGCTCACCACCGAACAGAGGGGGCAATCAGCCC. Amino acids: CASSPPNRGGNQP. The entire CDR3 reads CASSPPNRGGNQPQHF.

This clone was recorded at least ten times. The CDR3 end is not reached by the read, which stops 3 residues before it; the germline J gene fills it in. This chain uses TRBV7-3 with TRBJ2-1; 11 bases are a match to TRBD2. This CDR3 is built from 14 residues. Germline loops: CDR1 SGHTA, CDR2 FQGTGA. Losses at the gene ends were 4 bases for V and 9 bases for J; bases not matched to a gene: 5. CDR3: CASSSPGTSGEQFF. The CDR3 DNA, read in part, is TGTGCCAGCAGCTCGCCCGGGACTAGCGGTGAG.

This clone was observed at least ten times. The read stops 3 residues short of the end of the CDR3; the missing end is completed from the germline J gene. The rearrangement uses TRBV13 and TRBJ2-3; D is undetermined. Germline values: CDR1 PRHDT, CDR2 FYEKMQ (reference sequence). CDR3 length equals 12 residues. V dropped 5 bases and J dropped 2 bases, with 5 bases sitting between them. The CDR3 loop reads CASSHNTDTQYF. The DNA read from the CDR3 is TGTGCCAGCAGCCACAACACAGATACG.

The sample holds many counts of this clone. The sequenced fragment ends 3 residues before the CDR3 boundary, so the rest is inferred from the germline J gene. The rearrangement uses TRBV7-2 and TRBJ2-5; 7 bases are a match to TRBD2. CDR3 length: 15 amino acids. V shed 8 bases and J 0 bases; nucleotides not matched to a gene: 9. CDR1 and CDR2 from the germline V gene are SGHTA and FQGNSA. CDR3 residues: CASSPWGGNQETQYF. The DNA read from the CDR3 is TGTGCCAGCTCCCCATGGGGGGGAAACCAAGAGACC. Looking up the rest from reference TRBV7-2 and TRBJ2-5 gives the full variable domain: GAGVSQSPSNKVTEKGKDVELRCDPISGHTALYWYRQSLGQGLEFLIYFQGNSAPDKSGLPSDRFSAERTGGSVSTLTIQRTQQEDSAVYLCASSPWGGNQETQYFGPGTRLLVL.

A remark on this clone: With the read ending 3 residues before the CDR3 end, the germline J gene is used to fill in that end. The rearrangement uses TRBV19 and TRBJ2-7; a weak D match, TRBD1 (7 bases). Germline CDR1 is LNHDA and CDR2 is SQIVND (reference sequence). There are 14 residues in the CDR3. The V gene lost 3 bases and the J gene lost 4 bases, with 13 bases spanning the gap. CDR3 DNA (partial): TGTGCCAGTAGTATGGAGGGGGCGCAGTACGAG. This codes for CASSMEGAQYE. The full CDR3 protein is CASSMEGAQYEQYF.

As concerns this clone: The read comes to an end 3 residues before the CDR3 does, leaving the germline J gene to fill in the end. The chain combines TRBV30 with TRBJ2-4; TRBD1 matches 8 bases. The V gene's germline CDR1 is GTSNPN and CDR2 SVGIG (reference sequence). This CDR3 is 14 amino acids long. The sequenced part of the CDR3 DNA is TGTGCCTGGGGTGGACAGGGAACAAGGAGTGGT. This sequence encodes CAWGGQGTRSG. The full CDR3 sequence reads CAWGGQGTRSGQYF.

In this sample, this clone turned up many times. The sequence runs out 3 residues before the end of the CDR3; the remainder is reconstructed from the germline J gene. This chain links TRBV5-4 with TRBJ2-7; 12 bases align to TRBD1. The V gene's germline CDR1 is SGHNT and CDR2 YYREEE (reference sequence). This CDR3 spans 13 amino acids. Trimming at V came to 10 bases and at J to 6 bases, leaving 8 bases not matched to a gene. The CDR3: CAAGTGGDREQYF. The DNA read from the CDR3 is TGTGCCGCTGGGACAGGGGGCGATCGCGAG.

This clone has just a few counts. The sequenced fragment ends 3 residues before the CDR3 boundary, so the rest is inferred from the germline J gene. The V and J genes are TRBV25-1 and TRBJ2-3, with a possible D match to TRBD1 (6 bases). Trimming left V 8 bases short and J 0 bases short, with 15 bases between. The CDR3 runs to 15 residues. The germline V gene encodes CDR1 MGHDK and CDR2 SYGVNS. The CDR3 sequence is CASRDTGLSTDTQYF. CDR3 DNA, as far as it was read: TGTGCCAGCCGCGACACAGGGTTGAGCACAGATACG.

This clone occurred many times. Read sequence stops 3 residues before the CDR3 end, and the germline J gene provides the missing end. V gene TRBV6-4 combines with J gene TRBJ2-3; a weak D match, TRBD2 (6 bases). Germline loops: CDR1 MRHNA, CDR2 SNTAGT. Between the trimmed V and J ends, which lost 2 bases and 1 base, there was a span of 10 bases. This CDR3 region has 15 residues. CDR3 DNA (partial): TGTGCCAGCAGTGACCGGTCTAGCGGCACAGATACG. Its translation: CASSDRSSGTDT. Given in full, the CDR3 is CASSDRSSGTDTQYF.

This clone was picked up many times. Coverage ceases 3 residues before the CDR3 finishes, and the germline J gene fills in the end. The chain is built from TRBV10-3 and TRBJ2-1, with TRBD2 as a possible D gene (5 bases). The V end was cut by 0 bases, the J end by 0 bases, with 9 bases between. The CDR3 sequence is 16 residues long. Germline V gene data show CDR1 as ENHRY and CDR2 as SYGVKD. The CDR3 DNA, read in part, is TGTGCCATCAGTGAGTCGGGCGGGCCCTCCTACAATGAG. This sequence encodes CAISESGGPSYNE. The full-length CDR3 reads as CAISESGGPSYNEQFF.